This T cell receptor beta chain is drawn from a study of blood T cells in healthy people across ages. Study conclusions and caveats: Diversity estimates from one million T cells were considered underestimates. Donors of long life had a larger count of naive CD4+ cells and greater diversity than aged donors.

Peripheral blood, ten milliliters per donor, was collected. A second PCR, run for 7 to 11 cycles, used a sample-barcoded 5' primer plus a J-beta primer mix. Sequencing yielded, for each sample, at least 3 million paired-end reads carrying CDR3. TCRdb analysed the 5' RACE reads with MiXCR anew, one entry per CDR3 protein. This sample has roughly 2 million distinct CDR3 sequences, with 40% to 55% found just once. A word on this clonotype: Its target is unknown.

V lost 6 bases and J 1 base, leaving 13 bases between the germline ends. The CDR3 has 15 residues. The sequence derives from a woman aged 40 to 49 in good health. The chain has TRBV12-3 or TRBV12-4 and TRBJ2-1; a possible D gene is TRBD1 (6 bases). Material for sequencing was blood. This chain's CDR3 is CASRSQGGSYNEQFF. CDR3 bases: TGTGCCAGCAGATCACAGGGCGGTTCCTACAATGAGCAGTTCTTC.